One sample yielded the 26 T cell receptor beta chains listed below, sequenced in a study of cytomegalovirus exposure and HLA in healthy donors (dated by TCRdb to 2016 to 2017). The receptor library was made with the immunoSEQ multiplex PCR assay. A mixture of 60 forward primers for TCR Vbeta segments and 13 reverse primers for TCR Jbeta segments was used in the multiplex PCR. This is the immuneACCESS table as TCRdb keeps it, with only in-frame sequences that have V and J called. A part of the clones is gone; compared with another copy, unresolved V genes explain less than half, and the rest is unexplained. The sample table contains about 140,000 clones; only one count was recorded for about 81% of them. Approximately 6.8% of the sample rests with the top ten. Sequences were obtained from PBMCs. Every receptor here comes from a man aged 30 to 45 in good health and CMV-seronegative.

The rearrangement links TRBV14 to TRBJ2-7; 10 nucleotides align to TRBD2. The CDR3 has 17 residues. After removal of 0 bases from V and 5 bases from J, the junction contained 10 bases not matched to a gene. The germline CDR1 and CDR2 sequences are SGHDN and FVKESK. The CDR3: CASSQDRSSGRRDEQYF. CDR3 DNA sequence: TGTGCCAGCAGCCAAGATCGGTCTAGCGGGAGAAGGGACGAGCAGTACTTC.

To note about this clone: Other DNA sequences of this sample code for an identical CDR3. V and J are TRBV6-6 and TRBJ2-3; 7 bases are shared with TRBD2. Trimming cost V 5 bases and J 5 bases; bases outside gene matches: 4. Per the germline V gene, CDR1 is MNHNY and CDR2 is SVGAGI (reference sequence). This CDR3 comprises 13 residues. CDR3 protein: CASSPTGGDTQYF. CDR3 bases: TGTGCCAGCAGTCCAACGGGAGGAGATACGCAGTATTTT.

In this sample, this clone turned up a few times. The rearrangement links TRBV7-2 to TRBJ2-5; D gene uncertain. Trimming pared 7 bases from V and 1 base from J, leaving 10 bases between. CDR1 SGHTA and CDR2 FQGNSA come from the germline V gene. This CDR3 region has 13 residues. This chain's CDR3 is CASNPNSQETQYF. The CDR3 nucleotides are TGTGCCAGCAACCCAAACAGCCAAGAGACCCAGTACTTC.

This clone was observed once. This specimen includes other DNA sequences encoding the same CDR3. The genes are TRBV6-1 and TRBJ1-5; 7 nucleotides line up with TRBD1. The CDR3 is 15 residues long. The J segment lost 2 bases and the V segment lost 5 bases, leaving 6 bases of the junction unmatched. CDR1 is MNHNS and CDR2 is SASEGT in the germline V gene. The chain's CDR3 is CASSTGEAGNQPQHF. The CDR3 nucleotides read TGTGCCAGCAGTACAGGGGAGGCGGGCAATCAGCCCCAGCATTTT.

The chain joins TRBV27 to TRBJ1-4; possible D gene TRBD1, 6 bases. In germline, CDR1 is MNHEY, CDR2 SMNVEV (reference sequence). The CDR3 contains 12 residues. Trimming took 6 bases from V and 8 from J, leaving 10 bases between them. CDR3 bases: TGTGCCAGCAGCGAAAGGGGGGAAAAACTGTTTTTT. Residues: CASSERGEKLFF.

This CDR3 reads CAWSRDRDQPQHF. CDR3 nucleotide sequence: TGTGCCTGGAGTAGGGACAGAGATCAGCCCCAGCATTTT. The chain joins TRBV30 to TRBJ1-5, with 7 bases fitting TRBD1. The germline V gene encodes CDR1 GTSNPN and CDR2 SVGIG (reference sequence). The junction had 3 bases not matched to a gene; V was cut back by 2 bases and J by 5 bases. This CDR3 is 13 amino acids long.

The rearrangement joins TRBV6-1 to TRBJ2-7; possibly TRBD1 for D (6 bases). The CDR3 consists of 10 residues. From germline, CDR1 is MNHNS and CDR2 SASEGT. V shed 3 bases and J shed 10 bases, with 7 bases lying between them. CDR3 protein: CASSDGTQYF. The CDR3 nucleotides read TGTGCCAGCAGTGACGGGACACAGTACTTC.

This clone was observed a few times. The chain employs TRBV28 and TRBJ1-1; 8 bases align to TRBD1. The CDR3 is 14 residues long. CDR1 and CDR2 (germline): MDHEN, SYDVKM. V lost 6 bases and J lost 1; bases outside the gene matches: 4. The CDR3, as DNA: TGTGCCAGCAGACAACAGGGGGGGAACACTGAAGCTTTCTTT. It yields the protein CASRQQGGNTEAFF.

This rearrangement joins TRBV9 to TRBJ2-2; 11 bases match TRBD2. The CDR3 has 16 residues. Per the germline V gene, CDR1 is SGDLS and CDR2 is YYNGEE. CDR3 in DNA: TGTGGAGCTATAAGGGGACTAGCGGTCAACACCGGGGAGCTGTTTTTT. Translated, it gives CGAIRGLAVNTGELFF.

The gene calls are TRBV13 and TRBJ2-3; 7 bases are shared with TRBD2. This CDR3 is 17 amino acids long. V gave up 0 bases and J gave up 5 bases; unmatched junction bases: 11. CDR1 PRHDT and CDR2 FYEKMQ come from the germline V gene (reference sequence). CDR3 sequence: CASSLGGGRGPGDTQYF. The CDR3 nucleotides read TGTGCCAGCAGCTTAGGGGGAGGGAGGGGTCCTGGAGATACGCAGTATTTT.

The chain links TRBV29-1 to TRBJ2-3; D call uncertain. The CDR3 extends over 12 amino acids. Germline V gene data show CDR1 as SQVTM and CDR2 as ANQGSEA. Deletions cut 6 bases from V and 3 bases from J, with 10 bases between. In DNA, the CDR3 is TGCAGCGTAGACACACAGACAGATACGCAGTATTTT. This encodes CSVDTQTDTQYF.

The chain links TRBV9 to TRBJ2-2; maybe TRBD2 (6 bases). Germline loops: CDR1 SGDLS, CDR2 YYNGEE. V dropped 0 bases and J dropped 4 bases, with 10 bases sitting between them. The CDR3 contains 15 residues. The CDR3, as DNA: TGTGCCAGCAGCGTAGGCGGAGGGACCACCGGGGAGCTGTTTTTT. It codes for CASSVGGGTTGELFF.

V and J are TRBV30 and TRBJ1-1, with D uncertain. Germline V gene sequence: CDR1 GTSNPN, CDR2 SVGIG (reference sequence). V was cut by 4 bases and J by 1 base, with 7 bases left in between. This CDR3 has 12 residues. CDR3 sequence reads: CAWTIRNTEAFF. The DNA of the CDR3 is TGTGCCTGGACAATTAGGAACACTGAAGCTTTCTTT.

The rearrangement links TRBV5-4 to TRBJ2-1, with 9 bases identical to TRBD2. The V gene's germline CDR1 is SGHNT and CDR2 YYREEE (reference sequence). V gave up 4 bases and J gave up 4 bases; unmatched junction bases: 9. The CDR3 has 16 residues. CDR3 bases: TGTGCCAGCAGCCTATTCCTAGCGGGGAGTTACAATGAGCAGTTCTTC. Encoded protein: CASSLFLAGSYNEQFF.

This chain joins TRBV11-2 and TRBJ2-5; 7 nucleotides agree with TRBD1. Losses at the gene ends were 6 bases for V and 4 bases for J; bases not matched to a gene: 8. The CDR3 loop spans 14 amino acids. CDR1 and CDR2 (germline): SGHAT, FQNNGV. The CDR3 protein is CASRIPGQRETQYF. The CDR3 DNA is TGTGCCAGCAGAATACCGGGACAGAGAGAGACCCAGTACTTC.

The chain carries TRBV2 and TRBJ2-7; D unresolved. Per germline, CDR1 SNHLY and CDR2 FYNNEI. The CDR3 totals 14 residues. The ends were cut back, 6 bases at V and 0 bases at J, with 12 bases in the middle. CDR3 nucleotide sequence: TGTGCCAGCAGGGATCTGGGCACCTCCTACGAGCAGTACTTC. Encoded protein: CASRDLGTSYEQYF. The full variable domain, with the rest looked up from reference TRBV2 and TRBJ2-7, is EPEVTQTPSHQVTQMGQEVILRCVPISNHLYFYWYRQILGQKVEFLVSFYNNEISEKSEIFDDQFSVERPDGSNFTLKIRSTKLEDSAMYFCASRDLGTSYEQYFGPGTRLTVT.

In this sample, this clone turned up a few times. The chain joins TRBV6-5 to TRBJ1-1; D is unresolved. This CDR3 spans 14 amino acids. The V end lost 2 bases, the J end lost 4 bases, and 11 bases lay between the germline ends. The V gene's germline CDR1 is MNHEY and CDR2 SVGAGI. CDR3 sequence: CASSYGLSGTEAFF. CDR3 sequence (DNA): TGTGCCAGCAGTTACGGGTTATCGGGCACTGAAGCTTTCTTT.

The chain uses TRBV2 and TRBJ1-1; no reliable D call. The CDR3 length is 13 residues. V lost 3 bases and J 4 bases, leaving 9 bases between the germline ends. CDR1 and CDR2 (germline): SNHLY, FYNNEI. In DNA form, the CDR3 reads TGTGCCAGCAGTGAGGGCGGGGTCACTGAAGCTTTCTTT. It encodes CASSEGGVTEAFF.

Only one count was recorded for this clone. The rearrangement joins TRBV19 to TRBJ1-2, with D uncertain. The CDR3 runs 13 residues. CDR1 LNHDA and CDR2 SQIVND come from the germline V gene (reference sequence). Trimming took off 3 bases at V and 1 base at J, with 6 bases between the two ends. For the CDR3, the DNA is TGTGCCAGTAGTATGCCAGTTAACTATGGCTACACCTTC. Residues: CASSMPVNYGYTF.

This clone was seen a single time. V is TRBV19 and J is TRBJ1-5, with 10 bases identical to TRBD1. Germline V gene lookup returns CDR1 LNHDA and CDR2 SQIVND (reference sequence). V was clipped by 5 bases and J by 0 bases; unmatched bases: 1. The CDR3 spans 15 residues. The CDR3 region is CASSDRGHSNQPQHF. The CDR3 DNA reads TGTGCCAGTAGTGACAGGGGGCATAGCAATCAGCCCCAGCATTTT.

This sequence joins TRBV7-9 and TRBJ2-7; D gene uncertain. V lost 5 bases and J 1 base, leaving 3 bases between the germline ends. CDR1 SEHNR and CDR2 FQNEAQ come from the germline V gene (reference sequence). This CDR3 spans 11 amino acids. CDR3 nucleotide sequence: TGTGCCAGCAGCCGGTCCTACGAGCAGTACTTC. Translated, it gives CASSRSYEQYF.

This chain uses TRBV4-1 with TRBJ1-5; tentative D call: TRBD1 (5 bases). The V gene lost 2 bases and the J gene lost 0 bases, with 8 bases spanning the gap. The CDR3 covers 15 residues. Germline V CDR1 and CDR2: MGHRA, YSYEKL. The CDR3 nucleotides read TGCGCCAGCAGCCAAATCAGGGCTAGCAATCAGCCCCAGCATTTT. Amino acids: CASSQIRASNQPQHF.

The chain links TRBV27 to TRBJ2-1; the match to TRBD2 covers 10 bases. CDR3 length: 13 residues. Germline values: CDR1 MNHEY, CDR2 SMNVEV (reference sequence). The V and J ends lost 8 bases and 7 bases, in that order; junction bases with no gene match: 5. The CDR3 loop reads CASGLAGANEQFF. The CDR3 DNA reads TGTGCCAGCGGTCTAGCGGGGGCGAATGAGCAGTTCTTC.

This clone showed up just a few times. V is TRBV9 and J is TRBJ1-6; 9 nucleotides line up with TRBD1. V dropped 4 bases and J dropped 7; count of bases not matched to a gene: 3. Germline V gene lookup returns CDR1 SGDLS and CDR2 YYNGEE. The CDR3 is made up of 14 amino acids. CDR3 nucleotide sequence: TGTGCCAGCAGCACCGACAGGGGGAATTCACCCCTCCACTTT. Translation: CASSTDRGNSPLHF.

This chain links TRBV5-4 with TRBJ2-1; unclear D gene. Trimming took off 6 bases at V and 8 bases at J, with 12 bases between the two ends. Germline lookup yields CDR1 SGHNT and CDR2 YYREEE (reference sequence). The length of the CDR3 is 12 residues. CDR3 nucleotides: TGTGCCAGCACCGATAACGGAGATGAGCAGTTCTTC. Translation gives CASTDNGDEQFF.

This chain uses TRBV2 with TRBJ2-7, with 7 bases identical to TRBD2. The V segment lost 3 bases and the J segment 2 bases; nucleotides outside the gene matches: 4. The CDR3 totals 14 residues. Looked up from germline, CDR1 is SNHLY and CDR2 is FYNNEI. CDR3 DNA: TGTGCCAGCAGTGAGGGGCGGGGGACCTACGAGCAGTACTTC. The encoded protein is CASSEGRGTYEQYF.